Here is one TCR beta chain with its context. These data originate in a study of blood T cell repertoires in COVID-19. Study-wide context: Spain, Italy and the United States supplied samples that represented acute and convalescent COVID-19. T cells, B-cell-depleted T cells, or PBMCs provided the cDNA or gDNA that served as material.

The CDR3 spans 17 residues. The germline CDR1 and CDR2 sequences are LGHDT and YNNKEL (reference sequence). V shed 0 bases, J shed 3 bases, and the junction held 10 bases outside the gene matches. TCRdb's copy holds only in-frame clones and misses some; the assay was immunoSEQ multiplex PCR. The sample lists fewer than 200,000 clones, about 85% occurring once. This clonotype originated in a man between 60 and 75 years old who had recovered from COVID-19. The genes are TRBV3-1 (or the pseudogene TRBV3-2) and TRBJ2-7; 8 bases line up with TRBD2. Specimen: peripheral blood. The CDR3 region is CASSQDHGSGGRYEQYF. The CDR3, as DNA: TGTGCCAGCAGCCAAGATCATGGAAGCGGGGGTCGCTACGAGCAGTACTTC.